The 29 T cell receptor beta chains reported below all come from one sample, sequenced in a study of monozygotic twins with inflammatory bowel disease. For each CDR3 protein, TCRdb gives one entry from its re-call of the 5' RACE reads, without DNA. Recorded for this sample: 300,000 to 400,000 distinct CDR3 sequences. The specimen sequenced was blood. These receptors all stem from a human donor with ulcerative colitis or Crohn's disease, or a healthy co-twin of an affected twin (not recorded which).

The rearrangement links TRBV5-1 to TRBJ2-3; TCRdb names TRBD1, which stays unverified in the absence of DNA. This CDR3 has 17 residues. Looked up from germline, CDR1 is SGHRS and CDR2 is YFSETQ. This CDR3 is CASSLVPGTTSTDTQYF.

The rearrangement joins TRBV30 to TRBJ2-7; TCRdb indicates TRBD1, and absent DNA this call remains unverified. CDR3 length: 11 residues. The germline gives CDR1 GTSNPN, CDR2 SVGIG (reference sequence). CDR3 loop: CAWSPGWEQYF.

J is TRBJ2-2 and V is TRBV18. Germline V lookup: CDR1 KGHSH, CDR2 LQKENI. There are 11 residues in the CDR3. The CDR3 loop reads CATRSTGELFF.

The rearrangement joins TRBV20-1 to TRBJ1-5; the TCRdb D gene call, TRBD1, has no DNA to confirm it. This CDR3 spans 13 amino acids. The germline CDR1 and CDR2 sequences are DFQATT and SNEGSKA (reference sequence). CDR3: CSATDRPHQPQHF.

The J gene is TRBJ1-3, the V gene TRBV7-9. The CDR3 sequence is 13 residues long. CDR1 is SEHNR, CDR2 FQNEAQ, per germline (reference sequence). CDR3 amino acids: CASSSDSGNTIYF.

The rearrangement joins TRBV28 to TRBJ2-1; TCRdb reports TRBD1, a call that lacks DNA to check it against. Germline V gene lookup returns CDR1 MDHEN and CDR2 SYDVKM. The length of the CDR3 is 16 residues. The CDR3: CASSLKVGPSYNEQFF.

The J gene is TRBJ2-1, the V gene TRBV7-3; TCRdb's D gene call, TRBD2, goes unchecked for lack of DNA. This CDR3 is built from 15 residues. Germline-derived CDR1 and CDR2 are SGHTA and FQGTGA. CDR3: CASSLIGAGEVQQFF.

J is TRBJ2-2 and V is TRBV19; TCRdb picks TRBD1, but there is no DNA to check that call. The CDR3 runs 18 residues. Germline-derived CDR1 and CDR2 are LNHDA and SQIVND (reference sequence). The CDR3 region is CASRITHADRGQGGELFF.

The genes are TRBV5-4 and TRBJ2-7; TCRdb outputs TRBD1, but without DNA this stays unchecked. The CDR3 loop spans 15 amino acids. Germline V gives CDR1 SGHNT, CDR2 YYREEE (reference sequence). The CDR3 spells CASSQMTGIDYEQYF.

V usage is TRBV4-1 and J usage is TRBJ2-1; TCRdb lists TRBD2, though no DNA is available to test this call. The CDR3 spans 13 residues. CDR1 and CDR2 (germline): MGHRA, YSYEKL. The CDR3 loop reads CASSPRGGIQEFF.

This rearrangement joins TRBV5-6 to TRBJ1-2. CDR3 length: 13 amino acids. CDR1 SGHDT and CDR2 YYEEEE come from the germline V gene. The CDR3 loop is CASSLDSSNGYTF.

This rearrangement joins TRBV4-3 to TRBJ1-2. Per germline, CDR1 LGHNA and CDR2 YSLEER. The CDR3 has 13 amino acids. CDR3 sequence reads: CASSQEVTAGYTF.

The chain combines TRBV5-1 with TRBJ1-4; TCRdb proposes TRBD1, but this gene call is untestable without DNA. Germline values: CDR1 SGHRS, CDR2 YFSETQ. CDR3 length: 17 amino acids. The CDR3: CASSLGPLSGGGKELFF.

The V and J genes are TRBV5-1 and TRBJ2-4; TCRdb gives TRBD2 as the D gene, but with no DNA this cannot be confirmed. This CDR3 comprises 14 residues. The germline CDR1 and CDR2 sequences are SGHRS and YFSETQ. This CDR3 reads CASRVVLLADIQYF.

This chain connects TRBV6-2 or TRBV6-3 to TRBJ2-7; TCRdb reports TRBD1, a call that lacks DNA to check it against. The CDR3 spans 15 residues. Germline values: CDR1 MNHEY, CDR2 SVGEGT. CDR3 sequence reads: CASSTPLDSRREQYF.

V and J are TRBV19 and TRBJ2-6; the D call from TCRdb, TRBD1, cannot be confirmed without DNA. The CDR3 extends over 16 amino acids. Germline loops: CDR1 LNHDA, CDR2 SQIVND (reference sequence). The CDR3 loop is CASSITGGAGANVLTF.

The chain employs TRBV20-1 and TRBJ2-4; TCRdb's D call, TRBD2, is unchecked because there is no DNA. Germline V CDR1 and CDR2: DFQATT, SNEGSKA (reference sequence). This CDR3 has 14 amino acids. The CDR3 protein is CSARVIGPPNIQYF.

The chain couples TRBV14 to TRBJ1-1; there is no DNA to check the TCRdb D call of TRBD1. The germline V gene has CDR1 SGHDN and CDR2 FVKESK. The CDR3 has 14 amino acids. The CDR3 here is CASSVSRLGTEAFF.

This rearrangement joins TRBV12-3 or TRBV12-4 to TRBJ2-1; TCRdb picks TRBD2, but there is no DNA to check that call. CDR3 size: 18 residues. CDR3 residues: CASSLLAGEVRSYNEQFF.

The V call is TRBV7-8, the J call TRBJ1-1; as DNA is missing, the TRBD1 call by TCRdb cannot be tested. Looked up from germline, CDR1 is SGHVS and CDR2 is FQNEAQ. This CDR3 has 15 residues. The CDR3 region is CASSQTFTGSTEAFF.

The chain uses TRBV5-1 and TRBJ2-7; TCRdb picks TRBD1, but there is no DNA to check that call. The CDR3 totals 14 residues. CDR1 is SGHRS, CDR2 YFSETQ, per germline. The CDR3 region is CASSLTGIQHEQYF.

The V gene is TRBV4-1, the J gene TRBJ2-7; the TRBD1 assignment by TCRdb is unverifiable without DNA. Germline CDR1 MGHRA, CDR2 YSYEKL. The CDR3 runs to 16 residues. The CDR3 protein is CASSRTGFLDSYEQYF.

J is TRBJ1-4 and V is TRBV12-3 or TRBV12-4. The CDR3 spans 16 residues. CDR3 sequence reads: CASSPRPDATNEKLFF.

This chain links TRBV28 with TRBJ2-6; as DNA is missing, the TRBD2 call by TCRdb cannot be tested. Germline CDR1 reads MDHEN; CDR2 reads SYDVKM. CDR3 length: 16 residues. The CDR3 reads CASSFGHTRGANVLTF.

The chain uses TRBV29-1 and TRBJ1-2; the D call from TCRdb, TRBD1, cannot be confirmed without DNA. Germline CDR1 SQVTM, CDR2 ANQGSEA. This CDR3 has 14 amino acids. CDR3 region: CSGKTDRMTNGYTF.

The V and J genes are TRBV20-1 and TRBJ1-2; checking the TCRdb D call of TRBD1 is not possible without DNA. The CDR3 runs 21 residues. The germline V gene has CDR1 DFQATT and CDR2 SNEGSKA (reference sequence). The CDR3 here is CSAREAGLDVGRTGTPYGYTF.

V gene TRBV19 combines with J gene TRBJ2-5; TCRdb outputs TRBD1, but without DNA this stays unchecked. The CDR3 is 13 amino acids. Germline lookup yields CDR1 LNHDA and CDR2 SQIVND (reference sequence). The CDR3 sequence is CASSATGTETQYF.

The chain uses TRBV12-3 or TRBV12-4 and TRBJ2-5. The CDR3 has 14 residues. The CDR3 sequence is CASSPVSAKETQYF.

This chain connects TRBV29-1 to TRBJ2-3; TCRdb proposes TRBD2, but this gene call is untestable without DNA. The CDR3 loop spans 13 amino acids. Germline V lookup: CDR1 SQVTM, CDR2 ANQGSEA. This CDR3 reads CSRSGGESDTQYF.